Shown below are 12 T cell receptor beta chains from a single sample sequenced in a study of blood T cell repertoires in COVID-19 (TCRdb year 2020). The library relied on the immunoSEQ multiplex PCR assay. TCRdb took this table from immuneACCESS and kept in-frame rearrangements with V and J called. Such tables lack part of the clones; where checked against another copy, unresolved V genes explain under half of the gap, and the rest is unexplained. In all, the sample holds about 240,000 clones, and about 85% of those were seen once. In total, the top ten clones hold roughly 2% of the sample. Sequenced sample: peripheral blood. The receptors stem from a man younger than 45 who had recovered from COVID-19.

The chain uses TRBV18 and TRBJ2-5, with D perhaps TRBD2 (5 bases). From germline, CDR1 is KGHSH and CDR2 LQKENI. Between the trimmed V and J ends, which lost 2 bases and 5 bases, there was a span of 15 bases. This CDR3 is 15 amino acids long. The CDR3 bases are TGTGCCAGCTCACCATTAACCGGGGTAGGGGAGACCCAGTACTTC. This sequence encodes CASSPLTGVGETQYF.

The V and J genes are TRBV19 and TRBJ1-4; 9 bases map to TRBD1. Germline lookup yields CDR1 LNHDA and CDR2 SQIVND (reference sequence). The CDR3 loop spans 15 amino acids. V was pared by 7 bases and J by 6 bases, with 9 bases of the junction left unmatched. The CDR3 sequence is CASTDFRDRDEKLFF. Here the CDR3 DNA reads TGTGCCAGTACTGACTTCCGGGACAGGGATGAAAAACTGTTTTTT.

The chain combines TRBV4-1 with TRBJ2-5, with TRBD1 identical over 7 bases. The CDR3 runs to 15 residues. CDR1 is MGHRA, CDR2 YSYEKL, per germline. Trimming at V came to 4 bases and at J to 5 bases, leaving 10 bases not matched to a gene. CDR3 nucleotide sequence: TGCGCCAGCAGCCTCGACAGGGCGAGAGGCGAGACCCAGTACTTC. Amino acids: CASSLDRARGETQYF.

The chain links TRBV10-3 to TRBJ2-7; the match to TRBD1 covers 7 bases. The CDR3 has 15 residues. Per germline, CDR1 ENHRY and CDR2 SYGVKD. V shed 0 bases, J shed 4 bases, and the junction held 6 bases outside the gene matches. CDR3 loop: CAISESLTGMYEQYF. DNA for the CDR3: TGTGCCATCAGTGAGTCTCTGACAGGGATGTACGAGCAGTACTTC.

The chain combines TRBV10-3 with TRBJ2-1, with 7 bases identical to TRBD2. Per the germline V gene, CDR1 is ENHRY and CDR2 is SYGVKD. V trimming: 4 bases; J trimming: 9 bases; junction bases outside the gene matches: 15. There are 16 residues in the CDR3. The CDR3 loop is CAISGLTGGDGGEQFF. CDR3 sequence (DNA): TGTGCCATCAGTGGCCTAACTGGGGGGGACGGCGGTGAGCAGTTCTTC.

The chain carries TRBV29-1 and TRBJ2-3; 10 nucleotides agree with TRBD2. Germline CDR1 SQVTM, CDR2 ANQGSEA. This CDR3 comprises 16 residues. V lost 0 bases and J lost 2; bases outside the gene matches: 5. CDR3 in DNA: TGCAGCGTTGAAGATCCTAGCGGGGGTCTCACAGATACGCAGTATTTT. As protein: CSVEDPSGGLTDTQYF.

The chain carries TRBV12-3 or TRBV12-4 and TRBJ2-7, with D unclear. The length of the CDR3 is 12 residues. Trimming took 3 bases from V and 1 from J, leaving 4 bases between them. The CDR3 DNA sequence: TGTGCCAGCAGTTTCGGTTCCTACGAGCAGTACGTC. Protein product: CASSFGSYEQYV.

The CDR3, as DNA: TGTGCCAGCTCACGACAGGCTTCTAATGAAAAACTGTTTTTT. This sequence encodes CASSRQASNEKLFF. This rearrangement joins TRBV19 to TRBJ1-4; a possible D gene is TRBD1 (6 bases). The CDR3 runs to 14 residues. CDR1 and CDR2 from the germline V gene are LNHDA and SQIVND (reference sequence). Trimming shortened V by 9 bases and J by 3 bases, and 14 bases separated the two germline ends. Filled out from reference TRBV19 and TRBJ1-4, the complete variable domain reads DGGITQSPKYLFRKEGQNVTLSCEQNLNHDAMYWYRQDPGQGLRLIYYSQIVNDFQKGDIAEGYSVSREKKESFPLTVTSAQKNPTAFYLCASSRQASNEKLFFGSGTQLSVL.

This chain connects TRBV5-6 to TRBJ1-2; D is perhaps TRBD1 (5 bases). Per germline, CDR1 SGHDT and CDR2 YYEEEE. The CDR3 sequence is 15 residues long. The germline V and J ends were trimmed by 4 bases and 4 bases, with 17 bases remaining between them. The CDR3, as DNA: TGTGCCAGCAGCCCCCAGACAGAGCCATTCTATGGCTACACCTTC. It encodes CASSPQTEPFYGYTF.

This CDR3 reads CASKLVGEETQYF. The CDR3 DNA reads as TGTGCCAGCAAACTAGTGGGCGAAGAGACCCAGTACTTC. The V and J genes are TRBV12-3 or TRBV12-4 and TRBJ2-5; possibly TRBD2 for D (5 bases). The length of the CDR3 is 13 residues. V gave up 7 bases and J gave up 3 bases, with 12 bases separating them.

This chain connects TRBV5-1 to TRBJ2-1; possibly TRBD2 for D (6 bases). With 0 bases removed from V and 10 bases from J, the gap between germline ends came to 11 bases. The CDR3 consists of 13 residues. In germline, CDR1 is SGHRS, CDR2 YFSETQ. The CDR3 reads CASSLVGLAEQFF. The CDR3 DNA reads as TGCGCCAGCAGCTTGGTAGGTCTAGCGGAGCAGTTCTTC.

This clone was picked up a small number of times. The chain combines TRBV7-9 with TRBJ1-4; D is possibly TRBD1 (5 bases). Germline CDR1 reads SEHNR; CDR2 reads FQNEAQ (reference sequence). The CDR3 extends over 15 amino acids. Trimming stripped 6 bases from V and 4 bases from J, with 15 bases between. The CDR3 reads CASSLNQGFNEKLFF. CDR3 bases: TGTGCCAGCAGTCTTAATCAGGGCTTTAATGAAAAACTGTTTTTT.